One sample yielded the 13 T cell receptor beta chains listed below, sequenced in a study of beta chain features in type 1 diabetes. Overall study results and limits: In all four CD4+ subsets, TCRB CDR3 length was significantly, moderately reduced in type 1 diabetes.

These TCRs' antigens remain unknown. The sequenced template was cDNA made from the entire isolated RNA. Profiling relied on immunoSEQ multiplex PCR, and the TCRdb table lists in-frame clones only, not all of them. The data hold around 260,000 clones, with roughly 22% observed a single time. Input material: naive CD4+ T cells from blood. The receptors were sampled from a woman in her 40s with type 1 diabetes.

This clone was picked up a small number of times. The rearrangement links TRBV7-3 to TRBJ2-2; 10 bases are shared with TRBD2. The CDR3 contains 19 residues. Germline values: CDR1 SGHTA, CDR2 FQGTGA. The V segment lost 5 bases and the J segment 4 bases; nucleotides outside the gene matches: 16. The CDR3 nucleotides read TGTGCCAGCAGCGCCCCTCAGGGGAGCCTAGCGGGGGCCACCGGGGAGCTGTTTTTT. It specifies CASSAPQGSLAGATGELFF.

In this sample, this clone turned up a few times. Compared with germline, one end of the junction differs, possibly owing to a read error. The V and J genes are TRBV11-3 and TRBJ2-5; D ambiguous. The CDR3 consists of 12 residues. Germline CDR1 and CDR2: SGHNT and YENEEA. In nucleotides, the CDR3 is TGTGCCAGCAGCTTAGACCAAGAGACTCAGTACTTC. Encoded protein: CASSLDQETQYF.

The gene calls are TRBV29-1 and TRBJ1-4; 7 bases align to TRBD1. CDR1 is SQVTM and CDR2 is ANQGSEA in the germline V gene. The CDR3 is 13 amino acids. V trimming: 4 bases; J trimming: 4 bases; junction bases outside the gene matches: 3. The CDR3 protein is CSVGGQHNEKLFF. The CDR3 DNA reads as TGCAGCGTTGGGGGACAGCATAATGAAAAACTGTTTTTT. The whole variable domain, remainder taken from reference TRBV29-1 and TRBJ1-4, is SAVISQKPSRDICQRGTSLTIQCQVDSQVTMMFWYRQQPGQSLTLIATANQGSEATYESGFVIDKFPISRPNLTFSTLTVSNMSPEDSSIYLCSVGGQHNEKLFFGSGTQLSVL.

This clone has a handful of counts. V gene TRBV30 combines with J gene TRBJ1-2; D not resolved. The CDR3 extends over 14 amino acids. Germline values: CDR1 GTSNPN, CDR2 SVGIG (reference sequence). V was trimmed by 0 bases and J by 6 bases, leaving 14 bases between them. CDR3 DNA: TGTGCCTGGAGTGTACTCGGGAGGGATAATGGCTACACCTTC. Amino acids: CAWSVLGRDNGYTF. Supplemented by reference TRBV30 and TRBJ1-2, the full variable domain reads SQTIHQWPATLVQPVGSPLSLECTVEGTSNPNLYWYRQAAGRGLQLLFYSVGIGQISSEVPQNLSASRPQDRQFILSSKKLLLSDSGFYLCAWSVLGRDNGYTFGSGTRLTVV.

This clone was observed a few times. CDR3 DNA sequence: TGTGCCAGCAGCTTAGACAGAAACACTGAAGCTTTCTTT. Its protein product is CASSLDRNTEAFF. This chain connects TRBV13 to TRBJ1-1, with D unclear. CDR1 is PRHDT and CDR2 is FYEKMQ in the germline V gene (reference sequence). CDR3 length: 13 amino acids. The V end was cut by 1 base, the J end by 2 bases, with 5 bases between.

The rearrangement links TRBV27 to TRBJ2-1, with D hard to call. The germline CDR1 and CDR2 sequences are MNHEY and SMNVEV (reference sequence). CDR3 length: 13 residues. Trimming took 7 bases from V and 10 from J, leaving 17 bases between them. The CDR3 sequence is CASTPLPPREQFF. The CDR3 nucleotides read TGTGCCAGCACCCCATTGCCCCCACGGGAGCAGTTCTTC.

This chain uses TRBV11-2 with TRBJ2-3, with a tentative D call TRBD1 (6 bases). The CDR3 runs to 15 residues. Per germline, CDR1 SGHAT and CDR2 FQNNGV. Trimming pared 1 base from V and 0 bases from J, leaving 8 bases between. CDR3 nucleotides: TGTGCCAGCAGCTTAGGACAGGATAGCACAGATACGCAGTATTTT. Amino acids: CASSLGQDSTDTQYF. The variable domain in full, completed from reference TRBV11-2 and TRBJ2-3, reads EAGVAQSPRYKIIEKRQSVAFWCNPISGHATLYWYQQILGQGPKLLIQFQNNGVVDDSQLPKDRFSAERLKGVDSTLKIQPAKLEDSAVYLCASSLGQDSTDTQYFGPGTRLTVL.

J is TRBJ2-1 and V is TRBV4-2, with D tentatively TRBD2 (6 bases). Germline CDR1 reads LGHNA; CDR2 reads YNFKEQ. V lost 4 bases, J lost 0 bases, and 13 bases lay in between. This CDR3 is built from 16 residues. The CDR3 DNA is TGTGCCAGCAGCCTCTCGGGACTCGTCTCCTACAATGAGCAGTTCTTC. Its protein is CASSLSGLVSYNEQFF.

This clone was seen a handful of times. CDR3 nucleotide sequence: TGCGCCAGCAGGATCCCCTGGGACAGGGGGTGGGAGACCCAGTACTTC. The encoded protein is CASRIPWDRGWETQYF. The chain employs TRBV4-3 and TRBJ2-5; TRBD1 matches 11 bases. Germline-derived CDR1 and CDR2 are LGHNA and YSLEER. Trimming at V came to 6 bases and at J to 5 bases, leaving 11 bases not matched to a gene. This CDR3 region has 16 residues.

V is TRBV7-2 and J is TRBJ2-3; 8 bases are a match to TRBD2. CDR1 is SGHTA and CDR2 is FQGNSA in the germline V gene. The CDR3 contains 15 residues. V lost 7 bases to trimming and J lost 5 bases; unmatched junction nucleotides: 11. The CDR3 here is CASNPTWREEDTQYF. The CDR3, as DNA: TGTGCCAGCAACCCGACCTGGCGGGAGGAAGATACGCAGTATTTT.

The chain joins TRBV27 to TRBJ1-6, with 7 positions matching TRBD1. Trimming cost V 6 bases and J 4 bases; bases outside gene matches: 3. The CDR3 is 14 amino acids. Germline CDR1 MNHEY, CDR2 SMNVEV (reference sequence). The CDR3 DNA is TGTGCCAGCAGCCCGGGACAGTATAATTCACCCCTCCACTTT. This gives the protein CASSPGQYNSPLHF.

This clone has just a few counts. The rearrangement uses TRBV29-1 and TRBJ2-1; TRBD2 matches 8 bases. With V trimmed by 6 bases and J by 2 bases, 9 bases remained unmatched. This CDR3 has 15 residues. Germline V gene data show CDR1 as SQVTM and CDR2 as ANQGSEA. CDR3 loop: CSVVAGLQAYNEQFF. The CDR3 bases are TGCAGCGTCGTAGCGGGATTGCAGGCCTACAATGAGCAGTTCTTC.

This clone was counted between two and nine times. The chain is built from TRBV7-8 and TRBJ2-2; maybe TRBD2 (6 bases). This CDR3 is 16 amino acids long. Trimming left V 2 bases short and J 0 bases short, with 10 bases between. CDR1 and CDR2 (germline): SGHVS, FQNEAQ. CDR3 region: CASSLYSGANTGELFF. CDR3 sequence (DNA): TGTGCCAGCAGCTTATATAGCGGAGCGAACACCGGGGAGCTGTTTTTT.